The present entry profiles one T cell receptor beta chain with its context. Its cognate antigen is unknown. Germline loops: CDR1 SGHTA, CDR2 FQGNSA. The V segment lost 5 bases and the J segment 0 bases; nucleotides outside the gene matches: 4. The CDR3 totals 16 residues. The sample is drawn from a study of T cell responses to AZD1222 COVID-19 vaccine. General study points: Regions 160-218 and 743-854 held dominance among vaccine-associated CD4 TCRs, which spanned spike.

Assay: immunoSEQ multiplex PCR; the TCRdb copy retains only in-frame clones and omits some. The table has roughly 100,000 clones, 90% seen once. The chain combines TRBV7-2 with TRBJ2-2; TRBD1 aligns across 9 bases. The clonotype originates from an adult in good health. Sample: peripheral blood, taken on day 0 of AZD1222 vaccination. The CDR3 DNA reads TGTGCCAGCAGCCTAACAGGGGGCGCGAACACCGGGGAGCTGTTTTTT. Translating it yields CASSLTGGANTGELFF. The complete variable domain, with remaining parts taken from reference TRBV7-2 and TRBJ2-2, reads GAGVSQSPSNKVTEKGKDVELRCDPISGHTALYWYRQSLGQGLEFLIYFQGNSAPDKSGLPSDRFSAERTGGSVSTLTIQRTQQEDSAVYLCASSLTGGANTGELFFGEGSRLTVL.